These 13 T cell receptor beta chains came from one sample sequenced in a study of T-cell memory formation after mild COVID-19. Via MiXCR, TCRdb re-called the 5' RACE reads, giving one row per CDR3 protein. Among roughly 280,000 distinct CDR3 sequences listed, about 17% were seen once. The sequenced material came from PBMCs or a T cell subset sorted from them (not recorded which). The source of these receptors is a man aged 18 to 30 who had mild COVID-19 (a few samples of this study predate the infection). Cell type and time point are not known.

The chain has TRBV9 and TRBJ2-1; no definite D call. CDR3 length: 15 residues. Trimming removed 0 bases from V and 8 bases from J, with 15 bases in between. From germline, CDR1 is SGDLS and CDR2 YYNGEE. In nucleotides, the CDR3 is TGTGCCAGCAGCGTAGGTCTCTGGATGGGCGATGAGCAGTTCTTC. Protein product: CASSVGLWMGDEQFF.

The chain uses TRBV11-2 and TRBJ2-5; 8 nucleotides match TRBD2. V gave up 7 bases and J gave up 1 base; unmatched junction bases: 2. There are 13 residues in the CDR3. Germline CDR1 reads SGHAT; CDR2 reads FQNNGV. The CDR3 bases are TGTGCCAGCACCGGGGGGGCCCAAGAGACCCAGTACTTC. Translation: CASTGGAQETQYF.

The chain combines TRBV7-9 with TRBJ2-1; 16 bases agree with TRBD2. Germline V gene data show CDR1 as SEHNR and CDR2 as FQNEAQ (reference sequence). V lost 4 bases and J lost 7; bases outside the gene matches: 4. The CDR3 sequence is 16 residues long. The CDR3 spells CASSSGTSGGENEQFF. The CDR3 DNA is TGTGCCAGCAGCTCAGGGACTAGCGGGGGGGAGAATGAGCAGTTCTTC.

This chain connects TRBV6-6 to TRBJ1-2; D is unclear. With 7 bases removed from V and 3 bases from J, the gap between germline ends came to 21 bases. The CDR3 is made up of 16 amino acids. Per the germline V gene, CDR1 is MNHNY and CDR2 is SVGAGI (reference sequence). CDR3 residues: CASTLNSGRYYYGYTF. In DNA form, the CDR3 reads TGTGCCAGCACGTTAAATTCGGGCCGCTACTACTATGGCTACACCTTC.

This chain joins TRBV12-3 or TRBV12-4 and TRBJ2-7, with D perhaps being TRBD1 or TRBD2 (5 bases each). The CDR3 is 14 amino acids. V lost 4 bases to trimming and J lost 5 bases, with 15 bases between them. This CDR3 is CASSWGNRWDEQYF. The CDR3 DNA reads as TGTGCCAGCAGTTGGGGGAACAGGTGGGACGAGCAGTACTTC.

This chain joins TRBV6-2 or TRBV6-3 and TRBJ2-7; the D is unclear. CDR1 MNHEY and CDR2 SVGEGT come from the germline V gene. This CDR3 is built from 12 residues. V was pared by 2 bases and J by 7 bases, with 9 bases between. The CDR3 coding sequence is TGTGCCAGCAGTTACGGCTCGGTGGAGCAGTACTTC. It yields the protein CASSYGSVEQYF.

The chain employs TRBV9 and TRBJ2-5, with 7 positions matching TRBD1. The CDR3 runs to 14 residues. V was clipped by 3 bases and J by 5 bases; unmatched bases: 7. CDR1 is SGDLS and CDR2 is YYNGEE in the germline V gene. CDR3 nucleotides: TGTGCCAGCAGCGATGGACAGGCGGTGGAGACCCAGTACTTC. This gives the protein CASSDGQAVETQYF.

This clonotype came up a few times. This chain joins TRBV6-6 and TRBJ2-3; 11 bases are a match to TRBD2. The ends lost 5 bases at V and 8 bases at J; junction bases unmatched: 12. CDR1 and CDR2 from the germline V gene are MNHNY and SVGAGI (reference sequence). The CDR3 is 16 amino acids. The CDR3: CASSARPGTSGSTQYF. The CDR3 nucleotides read TGTGCCAGCAGTGCCCGGCCGGGGACTAGCGGAAGTACGCAGTATTTT.

The chain couples TRBV7-2 to TRBJ2-5, with a weak D call TRBD2 (6 bases). The CDR3 spans 16 residues. V gave up 1 base and J gave up 1 base, with 13 bases separating them. Germline CDR1 is SGHTA and CDR2 is FQGNSA. For the CDR3, the DNA is TGTGCCAGCAGCTTAGGAGTTAGCGGTCCCCAAGAGACCCAGTACTTC. It specifies CASSLGVSGPQETQYF.

This clonotype came up many times. The chain recombines TRBV5-4 with TRBJ1-4, with 10 bases lining up with TRBD1. This CDR3 has 14 residues. Losses at the gene ends were 4 bases for V and 7 bases for J; bases not matched to a gene: 4. Germline values: CDR1 SGHNT, CDR2 YYREEE (reference sequence). The CDR3 bases are TGTGCCAGCAGCAGACAGGGGGCGACTGAAAAACTGTTTTTT. Amino acids: CASSRQGATEKLFF.

In its sample, this clonotype was seen a few times. The chain uses TRBV29-1 and TRBJ2-1, with TRBD2 identical over 8 bases. Germline-derived CDR1 and CDR2 are SQVTM and ANQGSEA. Losses at the gene ends were 4 bases for V and 5 bases for J; bases not matched to a gene: 7. The CDR3 runs 14 residues. The CDR3 here is CSVAGAGENNEQFF. The CDR3 DNA follows: TGCAGCGTTGCGGGAGCGGGGGAAAACAATGAGCAGTTCTTC.

This clonotype was seen only once. The gene calls are TRBV28 and TRBJ2-1; D possibly corresponds to TRBD2 (6 bases). CDR1 is MDHEN, CDR2 SYDVKM, per germline. The germline V and J ends were trimmed by 3 bases and 9 bases, with 9 bases remaining between them. CDR3 length: 12 residues. This CDR3 is CASSFEEGEQFF. CDR3 in DNA: TGTGCCAGCAGTTTCGAGGAGGGTGAGCAGTTCTTC.

This chain joins TRBV6-5 and TRBJ2-5; D not certain. CDR1 MNHEY and CDR2 SVGAGI come from the germline V gene. The V end was cut by 0 bases, the J end by 3 bases, with 8 bases between. This CDR3 is built from 14 residues. The CDR3 is CASSYSLEEETQYF. The CDR3 coding sequence is TGTGCCAGCAGTTACTCGTTGGAAGAAGAGACCCAGTACTTC.